This T cell receptor beta chain was retrieved from a study of T cell repertoires in cytomegalovirus infection. With regard to this clonotype: The target antigen is unknown.

J lost 6 bases, V lost 2 bases, and 6 bases had no gene match. Germline V gene lookup returns CDR1 SGHTA and CDR2 FQGNSA. The CDR3 sequence is 17 residues long. TCRdb processed the reads anew with MiXCR; each CDR3 protein has one entry. The sample includes some 560,000 distinct CDR3 sequences, approximately 40% of them seen just once. The clonotype comes from a human donor in good health (CMV status not recorded). Some clones in this sample may be carry-over from other donors' samples. The V call is TRBV7-2, the J call TRBJ2-2; TRBD2 aligns across 13 bases. Source: cultured PBMCs, taken from culture after CMV antigen stimulation. CDR3 sequence: CASSLPTGTSGAGELFF. DNA of the CDR3: TGTGCCAGCAGCTTACCCACCGGGACTAGCGGGGCCGGGGAGCTGTTTTTT.